This TCR beta chain was identified during a study of early stage breast cancer tumors. Study conclusions and caveats: Bulk DNA sequencing of unsorted cells missed chain pairing and markers. Tumors had approximately 2.5-fold higher T cell density than normal breast. Enriched TCRB sequences shared across patients were mostly commonly generated sequences.

CDR1 and CDR2 (germline): KGHSH, LQKENI. Germline trimming cut 3 bases from V and 6 bases from J; bases unmatched to any gene: 6. The CDR3 length is 14 residues. Repertoires were generated with immunoSEQ multiplex PCR, while TCRdb's copy carries only in-frame clones and drops some. The sample has roughly 49,000 clones, about 77% seen once; the top ten hold about 3.4%. About this clone: Antigen unknown.

The rearrangement joins TRBV18 to TRBJ2-7, with TRBD1 matching 9 bases. The sequenced material came from blood. The sequence derives from a person aged 35-50 years with breast cancer. CDR3 nucleotide sequence: TGTGCCAGCTCACCCGGGACAGGGTTGTTCGAGCAGTACTTC. Translated: CASSPGTGLFEQYF.